These T cell receptor beta chains were read from a single sample in a study of blood T cell repertoires in COVID-19. Clones were read by immunoSEQ multiplex PCR, and TCRdb kept only the in-frame ones, dropping some. The sample yields about 160,000 clones, about 90% seen once. Input material: peripheral blood. These receptors came from a man aged 60-69 years with acute or convalescent COVID-19. CDR3s include the opening cysteine and the closing phenylalanine or tryptophan. D genes are given only for firm matches. A row's size may be missing; if present it is once, few, many or a size class.

TRBD2	-	TRBV27	TRBJ2-7	TGTGCCAGCAGTCCCCCCCGGACGGGAGGGGGTACCCACGAGCAGTACTTC	CASSPPRTGGGTHEQYF
-	-	TRBV29-1	TRBJ1-2	TGCAGCGTTGAAGGCGCAGGGGTTAACTATGGCTACACCTTC	CSVEGAGVNYGYTF
TRBD2	few	TRBV19	TRBJ2-1	TGTGCCAGTATCCCGGCGGGGGGTTGGCGCAATGAGCAGTTCTTC	CASIPAGGWRNEQFF
-	-	TRBV5-6	TRBJ1-6	TGTGCCAGCAGCTTGGTCGGGAGGTCGCGCAATTCACCCCTCCACTTT	CASSLVGRSRNSPLHF
TRBD1	once	TRBV7-3	TRBJ2-1	TGTGCCAGCAGCAGGAACCAGGGGGCTGGTGAGCAGTTCTTC	CASSRNQGAGEQFF
-	-	TRBV6-2/TRBV6-3	TRBJ2-2	TGTGCCAGCACCCCTCGGGGCAGGGGGAACACCGGGGAGCTGTTTTTT	CASTPRGRGNTGELFF
TRBD1	-	TRBV5-5	TRBJ2-1	TGTGCCAGCAGTCCCTGGACAGGGGACTACAATGAGCAGTTCTTC	CASSPWTGDYNEQFF
-	-	TRBV19	TRBJ2-7	TGTGCCAGTAGTATCAGGCAGTTCTACGAGCAGTACTTC	CASSIRQFYEQYF
TRBD1	-	TRBV19	TRBJ2-3	TGTGCCAGTAGTATGACATCCGGACAGGGAGGTACGCAGTATTTT	CASSMTSGQGGTQYF
-	-	TRBV2	TRBJ2-3	TGTGCCAGCAGTGCGACTACAGATACGCAGTATTTT	CASSATTDTQYF
-	-	TRBV10-1	TRBJ1-2	TGCGCCAGCAGTGACCAGGGGACGACCGGCTACACCTTC	CASSDQGTTGYTF
-	-	TRBV2	TRBJ1-6	TGTGCCAGCATAACGGACAGAGGAAATTCACCCCTCCACTTT	CASITDRGNSPLHF
TRBD1	-	TRBV10-3	TRBJ2-3	TGTGCCATCAGAGGGGACAGGGGGGGCACAGATACGCAGTATTTT	CAIRGDRGGTDTQYF
TRBD1	-	TRBV6-5	TRBJ1-6	TGTGCCAGCAGGACAGGGACAGGGGTTTCACCCCTCCACTTT	CASRTGTGVSPLHF
TRBD2	-	TRBV6-5	TRBJ2-1	TGTGCCAGCAGTTCACCCATCCAGCGGGGGGGCGGTGAGCAGTTCTTC	CASSSPIQRGGGEQFF
-	-	TRBV4-1	TRBJ2-7	TGCGCCAGCAGCCAGGGGGGTGGCTGGGCCTACGAGCAGTACTTC	CASSQGGGWAYEQYF
TRBD2	-	TRBV5-8	TRBJ2-5	TGTGCCAGCAGCTTACGGGGGGGATTTCAAGAGACCCAGTACTTC	CASSLRGGFQETQYF